Described below is a single T cell receptor (beta chain) sequence and its context. This CDR3 spans 14 amino acids. V lost 5 bases to trimming and J lost 0 bases, with 10 bases between them. Per the germline V gene, CDR1 is SGHAT and CDR2 is FQDESV (reference sequence). The data are from a study of shared clonotypes between healthy human individuals. Splitting the CD4+ cells yielded a CD45RA+ naive subset and a CD45RA-negative memory subset. Genomic DNA belonging to each subset was distributed in equal measure over several immunoSEQ plates. Sequenced by immunoSEQ multiplex PCR; TCRdb stores in-frame clones only, minus some. The profile covers 640,000 or so clones, with 72% appearing a single time and roughly 1.8% taken by the ten largest.

The receptor was isolated from a woman aged 30 to 39 in good health. The sample was memory CD4+ T cells sorted from blood. Subset indicated: CD45RA-negative fraction. The genes are TRBV11-1 and TRBJ2-5; D is unclear. CDR3 sequence reads: CASSHRRDQETQYF. CDR3 sequence (DNA): TGTGCCAGCAGCCACCGACGGGACCAAGAGACCCAGTACTTC.